This T cell receptor beta chain was documented in a study of radiotherapy plus CTLA-4 blockade in lung cancer. Study summary: Disease control was seen in over 25% of patients, objective responses in about 19%. Study findings and constraints: Expansion in blood of tumor-derived TCR clones was seen after radiotherapy plus ipilimumab.

To note about this clone: Its antigen is unidentified.

The table came from immunoSEQ multiplex PCR; TCRdb's copy has only in-frame clones and leaves some out. The table lists around 95,000 clones, around 82% of them singletons, with 0.65% to 0.9% in the top ten. The sequence derives from a human donor with non-small cell lung cancer who had stable disease on radiotherapy plus ipilimumab. The source material was peripheral blood, sampled from a patient treated with radiotherapy plus ipilimumab.

CDR3 nucleotides: TGTGCCAGCATGGCGCCGAACACCGGGGAGCTGTTTTTT. This sequence encodes CASMAPNTGELFF. V is TRBV2 and J is TRBJ2-2; D is ambiguous. Germline lookup yields CDR1 SNHLY and CDR2 FYNNEI. This CDR3 region has 13 residues. V shed 7 bases and J shed 0 bases, with 6 bases lying between them.